This T cell receptor beta chain came from a study of regulatory T cells in long-lasting Graves disease. This clonotype was counted many times. The antigen remains undetermined. Time point: persistent/refractory GD, antithyroid drugs over 5 years with positive TRAb. RNA from PBMCs was the source of the TCR library. The patients included were those that came from an endocrinology department in Xi'an, China. Regarding the study as a whole: TCR diversity was lower in persistent Graves' patients than in newly diagnosed ones.

This CDR3 is built from 13 residues. V shed 3 bases and J shed 7 bases, with 12 bases lying between them. From germline, CDR1 is SNHLY and CDR2 FYNNEI. Arm-PCR with iRepertoire HTBI primers amplified the CDR3 regions for these TCR beta libraries. Original data processing: Analysis of the samples identified more than 60 TRBV and 14 TRBJ segments. One entry per CDR3 protein, called by TCRdb with MiXCR from the multiplex PCR reads. None of the V and J calls come from the authors' own analysis; TCRdb made them. The sample lists a few hundred thousand distinct CDR3 sequences, 20% to 25% seen once, with approximately 26% in the top ten.

The chain employs TRBV2 and TRBJ2-5, with D perhaps being TRBD1 or TRBD2 (5 bases each). The starting material was peripheral blood mononuclear cells (PBMCs), obtained when the disease was refractory, from a patient treated with antithyroid drugs. The receptor's source is a female donor with Graves disease. The CDR3 DNA is TGTGCCAGCAGTGATAGGGGCGAGGGGACCCAGTACTTC. Translated: CASSDRGEGTQYF.